This T cell receptor beta chain was sequenced during a study of T-cell reconstitution after alpha-beta-depleted transplantation in children. The study, taken as a whole, reports: Surviving thymic progenitors and recipient T cells were the source of high TCRbeta diversity at day 60 in some patients. Newly produced T cells mostly provided counts and TCRbeta diversity after one year, as hyperexpanded clones declined. Alpha-beta T cells about two months after transplant reportedly derived from several hundred expanded graft clones.

This clonotype was found many times. Its antigen is undetermined. CDR1 is SEHNR and CDR2 is FQNEAQ in the germline V gene (reference sequence). Trimming removed 2 bases at V and 8 bases at J, with 15 bases between. The CDR3 extends over 15 amino acids. TCRbeta library construction was performed incorporating unique molecular identifiers. Using its own MiXCR run on the PCR reads, TCRdb lists one record per CDR3 protein. Among about 580,000 distinct CDR3 sequences listed, 23% were seen once. The sequence was obtained from a boy in the first two years of life who had a stem cell transplant for acute myeloid leukemia, so the T cells may come from the graft donor. The rearrangement uses TRBV7-9 and TRBJ1-4; weak D call: TRBD1 (5 bases). The specimen comprised PBMCs, mostly from graft donor cells, sampled 360 days after TCRalphabeta/CD19-depleted stem cell transplant. The CDR3 coding sequence is TGTGCCAGCAGCTTATACGGTCAGGGAGGCGAAAAACTGTTTTTT. Protein: CASSLYGQGGEKLFF.